Presented here are 32 T cell receptor beta chains from one specimen sequenced in a study of blood T cell repertoires in COVID-19. Generated by immunoSEQ multiplex PCR, the TCRdb table keeps only in-frame clones and is missing some. The table lists some 150,000 clones, 75% to 90% of them singletons, with around 2.3% in the top ten. The sequenced sample was peripheral blood. Receptor source: a man aged 50 to 59 with active COVID-19.

The rearrangement joins TRBV15 to TRBJ2-3; 7 bases match TRBD2. Trimming at V came to 6 bases and at J to 10 bases, leaving 16 bases not matched to a gene. This CDR3 is 15 amino acids long. Germline lookup yields CDR1 LNHNV and CDR2 YYDKDF (reference sequence). The CDR3 loop is CATSSGLTVGGAQYF. The CDR3 DNA reads as TGTGCCACCAGTTCGGGACTCACGGTGGGAGGGGCGCAGTATTTT.

This rearrangement joins TRBV10-3 to TRBJ2-2, with unresolved D. Germline loops: CDR1 ENHRY, CDR2 SYGVKD. The CDR3 is 12 amino acids. V was pared by 10 bases and J by 5 bases, with 11 bases between. CDR3 residues: CATSRNTGELFF. CDR3 in DNA: TGTGCCACCTCTAGAAATACCGGGGAGCTGTTTTTT.

The V gene is TRBV5-4, the J gene TRBJ1-4, with 10 nucleotides matching TRBD1. The germline gives CDR1 SGHNT, CDR2 YYREEE (reference sequence). The CDR3 extends over 15 amino acids. The junction had 9 bases not matched to a gene; V was cut back by 4 bases and J by 9 bases. As DNA, the CDR3 is TGTGCCAGCAGCGCGTGGGGACAGGGGCTACAAAAACTGTTTTTT. Translation: CASSAWGQGLQKLFF. Full variable domain (outside the CDR3, taken from reference TRBV5-4 and TRBJ1-4): ETGVTQSPTHLIKTRGQQVTLRCSSQSGHNTVSWYQQALGQGPQFIFQYYREEENGRGNFPPRFSGLQFPNYSSELNVNALELDDSALYLCASSAWGQGLQKLFFGSGTQLSVL.

The chain uses TRBV30 and TRBJ1-3, with D unresolved. Germline CDR1 reads GTSNPN; CDR2 reads SVGIG (reference sequence). This CDR3 contains 13 residues. V was cut by 2 bases and J by 3 bases, with 8 bases left in between. The DNA for the CDR3 is TGTGCCTGGAGTCGGGGTGATGGAAACACCATATATTTT. The encoded protein is CAWSRGDGNTIYF.

The genes are TRBV12-5 and TRBJ1-2; D unresolved. Germline lookup yields CDR1 LGHNT and CDR2 FRNRAP. This CDR3 is built from 16 residues. The V gene lost 2 bases and the J gene lost 4 bases, with 17 bases spanning the gap. The CDR3 sequence is CASGLLPTQVRYGYTF. The DNA of the CDR3 is TGTGCTAGTGGTTTGCTACCAACGCAGGTCCGCTATGGCTACACCTTC.

V is TRBV2 and J is TRBJ1-3, with D maybe TRBD1 (6 bases). V lost 6 bases and J 0 bases, leaving 12 bases between the germline ends. CDR3 length equals 15 residues. Germline CDR1 and CDR2: SNHLY and FYNNEI. Here the CDR3 reads CASRGGGSSGNTIYF. CDR3 sequence (DNA): TGTGCCAGCAGAGGGGGTGGTAGCTCTGGAAACACCATATATTTT.

V usage is TRBV29-1 and J usage is TRBJ2-7; D is ambiguous. The CDR3 is made up of 12 amino acids. Trimming shortened V by 4 bases and J by 4 bases, and 11 bases separated the two germline ends. Germline V CDR1 and CDR2: SQVTM, ANQGSEA. The CDR3 DNA sequence: TGCAGCGTTGTGTCCGGGTCGTACGAGCAGTACTTC. It is translated as CSVVSGSYEQYF.

This chain connects TRBV9 to TRBJ2-5; a possible D gene is TRBD1 (6 bases). Looked up from germline, CDR1 is SGDLS and CDR2 is YYNGEE. The CDR3 has 14 residues. V was clipped by 0 bases and J by 5 bases, with 11 bases between them. CDR3 sequence (DNA): TGTGCCAGCAGCGTAGTCGGTGGGGGCGAGACCCAGTACTTC. This encodes CASSVVGGGETQYF.

The rearrangement joins TRBV5-6 to TRBJ2-7; 8 bases line up with TRBD1. The CDR3 sequence is 16 residues long. The V segment lost 0 bases and the J segment 3 bases; nucleotides outside the gene matches: 8. Germline V gene lookup returns CDR1 SGHDT and CDR2 YYEEEE. In DNA form, the CDR3 reads TGTGCCAGCAGCTTGGGACTATTGACAGGGGACTACGAGCAGTACTTC. Its protein product is CASSLGLLTGDYEQYF.

The chain couples TRBV19 to TRBJ1-4; 7 bases line up with TRBD1. This CDR3 spans 14 amino acids. V shed 3 bases, J shed 10 bases, and the junction held 8 bases outside the gene matches. Per germline, CDR1 LNHDA and CDR2 SQIVND (reference sequence). The CDR3 DNA is TGTGCCAGTAGTATGGGTCAGGGGGTAGGAAAACTGTTTTTT. It translates to CASSMGQGVGKLFF.

This chain connects TRBV12-5 to TRBJ1-2, with a tentative D call TRBD1 (6 bases). The V and J ends lost 0 bases and 0 bases respectively, with 17 bases between them. The length of the CDR3 is 18 residues. The germline V gene encodes CDR1 LGHNT and CDR2 FRNRAP. The CDR3 sequence is CASGLVLSGELANYGYTF. The DNA for the CDR3 is TGTGCTAGTGGTTTGGTACTATCAGGGGAGTTAGCTAACTATGGCTACACCTTC.

The CDR3 sequence: CASSQELQGGQETQYF. Written as DNA, the CDR3 is TGCGCCAGCAGCCAAGAACTACAGGGTGGGCAAGAGACCCAGTACTTC. The chain recombines TRBV4-3 with TRBJ2-5; TRBD1 might be the D (6 bases). The CDR3 is 16 residues long. Trimming removed 0 bases from V and 2 bases from J, with 13 bases in between. Germline-derived CDR1 and CDR2 are LGHNA and YSLEER.

The chain carries TRBV4-1 and TRBJ2-2; D unclear. This CDR3 has 16 amino acids. CDR1 MGHRA and CDR2 YSYEKL come from the germline V gene. The V end lost 6 bases, the J end lost 0 bases, and 14 bases lay between the germline ends. CDR3 coding DNA: TGCGCCAGCAGGAAAAAAGCTGGTACGAACACCGGGGAGCTGTTTTTT. Translation: CASRKKAGTNTGELFF.

The gene calls are TRBV5-4 and TRBJ2-2; TRBD2 might be the D (5 bases). Germline CDR1 reads SGHNT; CDR2 reads YYREEE (reference sequence). V lost 6 bases and J 7 bases, leaving 13 bases between the germline ends. CDR3 length equals 13 residues. The CDR3, as DNA: TGTGCCAGCACCAAGGACGGACTCGGGGAGCTGTTTTTT. Amino acids: CASTKDGLGELFF. The whole variable domain, remainder taken from reference TRBV5-4 and TRBJ2-2, is ETGVTQSPTHLIKTRGQQVTLRCSSQSGHNTVSWYQQALGQGPQFIFQYYREEENGRGNFPPRFSGLQFPNYSSELNVNALELDDSALYLCASTKDGLGELFFGEGSRLTVL.

V usage is TRBV6-5 and J usage is TRBJ1-1; tentative D call: TRBD1 (5 bases). Germline CDR1 MNHEY, CDR2 SVGAGI. The CDR3 is 13 amino acids. V was cut by 7 bases and J by 3 bases, with 12 bases left in between. The CDR3 is CASMQGVDTEAFF. DNA of the CDR3: TGTGCCAGCATGCAGGGTGTTGACACTGAAGCTTTCTTT.

The CDR3 here is CASSLATNYGYTF. The CDR3 DNA sequence: TGTGCCAGCAGCTTAGCTACTAACTATGGCTACACCTTC. V is TRBV7-2 and J is TRBJ1-2; D uncertain. CDR1 is SGHTA and CDR2 is FQGNSA in the germline V gene. Between the trimmed V and J ends, which lost 0 bases and 0 bases, there was a span of 2 bases. The CDR3 covers 13 residues.

The rearrangement uses TRBV12-5 and TRBJ2-5; D possibly corresponds to TRBD2 (5 bases). The V gene's germline CDR1 is LGHNT and CDR2 FRNRAP. Trimming cost V 2 bases and J 5 bases, with 15 bases left between them. CDR3 length equals 15 residues. This CDR3 is CASGLPERERETQYF. For the CDR3, the DNA is TGTGCTAGTGGTTTGCCGGAGAGGGAGCGGGAGACCCAGTACTTC.

The chain couples TRBV3-1 (or the pseudogene TRBV3-2) to TRBJ2-7, with 9 bases that match TRBD1. The V gene's germline CDR1 is LGHDT and CDR2 YNNKEL (reference sequence). The CDR3 totals 14 residues. With 4 bases clipped from V and 3 bases from J, the junction kept 4 bases outside the gene matches. CDR3 bases: TGTGCCAGCAGCCTCGGACAGGGGAACTACGAGCAGTACTTC. Translation: CASSLGQGNYEQYF.

The genes are TRBV12-3 or TRBV12-4 and TRBJ2-5; D is ambiguous. Deletions cut 5 bases from V and 5 bases from J, with 9 bases between. CDR3 size: 12 residues. The CDR3 region is CASSPGSETQYF. The CDR3 bases are TGTGCCAGCAGTCCCGGGTCGGAGACCCAGTACTTC.

CDR3 region: CASNRGRNTEAFF. In DNA form, the CDR3 reads TGTGCCAGCAACAGGGGGCGCAACACTGAAGCTTTCTTT. This chain links TRBV6-5 with TRBJ1-1; 9 positions match TRBD1. V was pared by 7 bases and J by 2 bases, with 2 bases of the junction left unmatched. The CDR3 contains 13 residues. The germline CDR1 and CDR2 sequences are MNHEY and SVGAGI.

The table lists this clone with a count of one. This chain joins TRBV29-1 and TRBJ1-1; TRBD1 matches at 8 bases. In germline, CDR1 is SQVTM, CDR2 ANQGSEA. Trimming removed 6 bases from V and 1 base from J; junction bases left unmatched: 1. This CDR3 region has 12 residues. CDR3 DNA: TGCAGCGTCGGACAGGGGAACACTGAAGCTTTCTTT. Translated: CSVGQGNTEAFF. Combining the CDR3 with reference TRBV29-1 and TRBJ1-1 gives the whole variable domain SAVISQKPSRDICQRGTSLTIQCQVDSQVTMMFWYRQQPGQSLTLIATANQGSEATYESGFVIDKFPISRPNLTFSTLTVSNMSPEDSSIYLCSVGQGNTEAFFGQGTRLTVV.

The chain recombines TRBV5-1 with TRBJ1-1; perhaps TRBD1 as D (6 bases). The CDR3 totals 13 residues. Trimming stripped 6 bases from V and 4 bases from J, with 13 bases between. In germline, CDR1 is SGHRS, CDR2 YFSETQ. This chain's CDR3 is CASMKGEGTEAFF. The DNA of the CDR3 is TGCGCCAGCATGAAGGGGGAAGGCACTGAAGCTTTCTTT.

By proportion, this clone is medium-sized. This chain uses TRBV2 with TRBJ2-2; TRBD2 agrees at 11 bases. Trimming removed 7 bases from V and 4 bases from J; junction bases left unmatched: 14. This CDR3 comprises 18 residues. The germline gives CDR1 SNHLY, CDR2 FYNNEI. DNA of the CDR3: TGTGCCAGCACTCCAGGAAGACTAGCGGGGTTAGGCACCGGGGAGCTGTTTTTT. Translated: CASTPGRLAGLGTGELFF.

V usage is TRBV12-3 or TRBV12-4 and J usage is TRBJ1-2; D is undetermined. The CDR3 has 13 amino acids. Between the trimmed V and J ends, which lost 4 bases and 4 bases, there was a span of 10 bases. The CDR3 DNA sequence: TGTGCCAGCAGTTATAACAGCCTCTATGGCTACACCTTC. Its translation is CASSYNSLYGYTF.

This sequence joins TRBV6-6 and TRBJ2-6; 10 nucleotides line up with TRBD1. Germline lookup yields CDR1 MNHNY and CDR2 SVGAGI (reference sequence). V gave up 7 bases and J gave up 3 bases; unmatched junction bases: 9. The CDR3 contains 17 residues. CDR3 DNA sequence: TGTGCCAGCATTCGCCGACAGGGGGCGGGTGGGGCCAACGTCCTGACTTTC. Amino acids: CASIRRQGAGGANVLTF.

V gene TRBV9 combines with J gene TRBJ2-3, with TRBD2 matching 10 bases. Germline-derived CDR1 and CDR2 are SGDLS and YYNGEE. The CDR3 has 17 amino acids. The trim removed 1 base at V and 4 bases at J, leaving 9 bases unmatched. The CDR3 region is CASSVTSGAPVPDTQYF. CDR3 DNA sequence: TGTGCCAGCAGCGTAACTAGCGGGGCCCCGGTGCCAGATACGCAGTATTTT.

This clone was seen only once. The chain uses TRBV7-2 and TRBJ2-1; TRBD2 agrees at 12 bases. Per germline, CDR1 SGHTA and CDR2 FQGNSA. Trimming took 4 bases from V and 7 from J; bases not matched to a gene: 8. This CDR3 is built from 16 residues. The CDR3 nucleotides read TGTGCCAGCAGCTGGGCTAGCGGGGGGGTTTTGAATGAGCAGTTCTTC. Translating it yields CASSWASGGVLNEQFF.

The count of this clone is one. The CDR3 region has the DNA TGTGCCACCAGCAGAGAGACAGGGGGCTACGAGCAGTACTTC. Translation: CATSRETGGYEQYF. V usage is TRBV15 and J usage is TRBJ2-7; TRBD1 matches at 9 bases. In germline, CDR1 is LNHNV, CDR2 YYDKDF (reference sequence). V was pared by 0 bases and J by 3 bases, with 0 bases of the junction left unmatched. The CDR3 extends over 14 amino acids.

Notes on this clone: Sequence at one end of the junction differs from germline and may be a read error. This sequence joins TRBV7-7 and TRBJ2-7; TRBD1 might be the D (6 bases). From germline, CDR1 is SSHAT and CDR2 FNYEAQ (reference sequence). The CDR3 extends over 14 amino acids. This chain's CDR3 is CASSSSTGNNEQYF. CDR3 nucleotide sequence: TGTGCTAGCAGCTCCTCGACAGGTAACAACGAGCAGTACTTC.

The V and J genes are TRBV7-3 and TRBJ2-7; D perhaps matches TRBD2 (6 bases). The V gene lost 0 bases and the J gene lost 6 bases, with 9 bases spanning the gap. The CDR3 has 13 residues. Germline loops: CDR1 SGHTA, CDR2 FQGTGA. The CDR3 DNA reads TGTGCCAGCAGCTTAACTGAAGCGGGCGAGCAGTACTTC. It translates to CASSLTEAGEQYF.

CDR3 in DNA: TGTGCCAGCAGCTTGCGAAGTTTAGAGGGCTACACCTTC. It yields the protein CASSLRSLEGYTF. The genes are TRBV5-6 and TRBJ1-2; D remains unclear. Germline assignment: CDR1 SGHDT and CDR2 YYEEEE. V lost 1 base and J 8 bases, leaving 12 bases between the germline ends. This CDR3 has 13 amino acids.

The V gene is TRBV15, the J gene TRBJ1-6; TRBD1 matches at 10 bases. This CDR3 has 18 residues. Germline V lookup: CDR1 LNHNV, CDR2 YYDKDF (reference sequence). The V and J ends lost 6 bases and 0 bases, in that order; junction bases with no gene match: 8. The CDR3 bases are TGTGCCACCAGTCGGGACAGGGGAATCTCCTCCTATAATTCACCCCTCCACTTT. Its protein is CATSRDRGISSYNSPLHF. Full variable domain (remainder filled in from reference TRBV15 and TRBJ1-6): DAMVIQNPRYQVTQFGKPVTLSCSQTLNHNVMYWYQQKSSQAPKLLFHYYDKDFNNEADTPDNFQSRRPNTSFCFLDIRSPGLGDTAMYLCATSRDRGISSYNSPLHFGNGTRLTVT.